These T cell receptor beta chains were read from a single sample in a study of T cell changes during pregnancy in multiple sclerosis. Method: immunoSEQ multiplex PCR; TCRdb's copy keeps in-frame clones and lacks some. Seen here are 30,000 to 40,000 clones, about nine tenths observed once, and the top ten hold 0.7% to 0.8%. Sequences were derived from CD4+ T cells from peripheral blood mononuclear cells, sampled after pregnancy. The receptors derive from a female donor in good health, enrolled as a control in a pregnancy study. Both conserved end residues are part of each CDR3. D genes are given only for firm matches.

>TRBJ1-5|TRBV11-2|TRBD1
CASSLGGGRGHQPQHF
TGTGCCAGCAGCTTAGGGGGGGGCAGGGGGCATCAGCCCCAGCATTTT
>TRBJ2-1|TRBV5-1|.
CASALEGRHNEQFF
TGCGCCAGCGCTCTGGAGGGCCGGCACAATGAGCAGTTCTTC
>TRBJ2-7|TRBV6-1|.
CASSAATRGEQYF
TGTGCCAGCAGTGCAGCTACTAGAGGCGAGCAGTACTTC
>TRBJ2-1|TRBV10-1|TRBD2
CASSDSTTSGRRNNEQFF
TGCGCCAGCAGTGATTCCACAACTAGCGGGAGAAGGAACAATGAGCAGTTCTTC
>TRBJ2-3|TRBV2|.
CASSSNTRSTDTQYF
TGTGCCAGCAGTTCCAACACACGTAGCACAGATACGCAGTATTTT
>TRBJ2-5|TRBV5-6|TRBD2
CASSFRGLAVWYQETQYF
TGTGCCAGCAGCTTTCGGGGACTAGCGGTTTGGTACCAAGAGACCCAGTACTTC
>TRBJ2-5|TRBV9|.
CASSPVDQRQETQYF
TGTGCCAGCAGCCCAGTCGACCAGCGCCAAGAGACCCAGTACTTC
>TRBJ2-5|TRBV7-9|TRBD2
CASSLETSGRGETQYF
TGTGCCAGCAGCTTAGAGACTAGCGGGAGAGGCGAGACCCAGTACTTC
>TRBJ1-1|TRBV6-6|.
CASSNDPQRSAGAFF
TGTGCCAGCAGTAATGACCCTCAGAGGAGTGCCGGAGCTTTCTTT
>TRBJ2-1|TRBV15|.
CATSRVQVNEQFF
TGTGCCACCAGCAGAGTCCAGGTAAATGAGCAGTTCTTC
>TRBJ2-2|TRBV7-9|TRBD1
CASSPLTGAGTGELFF
TGTGCCAGCAGCCCCCTGACAGGGGCGGGCACCGGGGAGCTGTTTTTT